This TCR beta chain was recovered during a study of shared clonotypes between healthy human individuals. Each replicate PCR on the sorted subsets used about 0.2 ug DNA (approximately 27,000 T cell genomes). Repertoires were generated with immunoSEQ multiplex PCR, while TCRdb's copy carries only in-frame clones and drops some. This table has about 380,000 clones, roughly 96% appearing once. Concerning this clone: Antigen specificity is unknown.

The donor population consisted of healthy HIV-negative adults with no recent acute infections or vaccinations. Within Nashville, Tennessee resided all donors, each a Caucasian adult. Broader study findings: Memory subsets generally showed smaller estimated richness than naive subsets did.

Source material: memory CD8+ T cells sorted from blood. Indicated subset: CD45RO+ cells pooled with CCR7-negative TemRA cells. The receptor was derived from a man between 25 and 39 years old in good health.

CDR3 residues: CATLAPYGYTF. CDR3 nucleotide sequence: TGTGCCACCCTGGCCCCCTATGGCTACACCTTC. This rearrangement joins TRBV28 to TRBJ1-2; no definite D call. The CDR3 contains 11 residues. Between the trimmed V and J ends, which lost 10 bases and 4 bases, there was a span of 10 bases. Germline assignment: CDR1 MDHEN and CDR2 SYDVKM.